These 15 T cell receptor beta chains were sequenced from one sample in a study of T cell changes during pregnancy in multiple sclerosis. The repertoire was sequenced with immunoSEQ multiplex PCR; TCRdb's copy has only in-frame clones and lacks some. The sample shows approximately 51,000 clones, roughly 92% of them seen only once. Sequences were derived from CD4+ T cells from peripheral blood mononuclear cells, sampled in the second trimester of pregnancy. Every receptor here comes from a female donor with multiple sclerosis, enrolled in a pregnancy study.

The chain joins TRBV7-3 to TRBJ2-1; TRBD2 matches 10 bases. V was pared by 5 bases and J by 5 bases, with 9 bases of the junction left unmatched. From germline, CDR1 is SGHTA and CDR2 FQGTGA. The length of the CDR3 is 16 residues. The CDR3 spells CASSRPAGGPHNEQFF. The CDR3, as DNA: TGTGCCAGCAGCCGCCCAGCGGGGGGGCCCCACAATGAGCAGTTCTTC.

The chain combines TRBV19 with TRBJ1-2; D is possibly TRBD1 (6 bases). V lost 5 bases to trimming and J lost 6 bases, with 13 bases between them. The CDR3 consists of 13 residues. The germline CDR1 and CDR2 sequences are LNHDA and SQIVND (reference sequence). The CDR3 loop is CASSSWDIDGYTF. DNA of the CDR3: TGTGCCAGTAGTTCCTGGGACATCGATGGCTACACCTTC.

The rearrangement links TRBV12-5 to TRBJ2-7; D call uncertain. V was clipped by 3 bases and J by 3 bases, with 12 bases between them. Germline CDR1 and CDR2: LGHNT and FRNRAP. The CDR3 length is 14 residues. DNA of the CDR3: TGTGCTAGTGGTTTAAGCGCCGCACTCTACGAGCAGTACTTC. Amino acid sequence: CASGLSAALYEQYF.

The chain combines TRBV9 with TRBJ2-3; D possibly corresponds to TRBD2 (6 bases). Trimming took off 0 bases at V and 4 bases at J, with 12 bases between the two ends. The CDR3 loop spans 15 amino acids. The V gene's germline CDR1 is SGDLS and CDR2 YYNGEE. In nucleotides, the CDR3 is TGTGCCAGCAGCGTAGTGCCTGGAGGGGCAGATACGCAGTATTTT. This gives the protein CASSVVPGGADTQYF. Supplemented by reference TRBV9 and TRBJ2-3, the full variable domain reads DSGVTQTPKHLITATGQRVTLRCSPRSGDLSVYWYQQSLDQGLQFLIQYYNGEERAKGNILERFSAQQFPDLHSELNLSSLELGDSALYFCASSVVPGGADTQYFGPGTRLTVL.

The chain is built from TRBV2 and TRBJ2-1; D possibly corresponds to TRBD1 (5 bases). The ends were cut back, 4 bases at V and 3 bases at J, with 7 bases in the middle. The germline V gene has CDR1 SNHLY and CDR2 FYNNEI. The CDR3 is 13 amino acids. Written as DNA, the CDR3 is TGTGCCAGCAGTGTCCAGGGCTACAATGAGCAGTTCTTC. Its translation is CASSVQGYNEQFF.

The chain is built from TRBV2 and TRBJ2-7; 7 nucleotides match TRBD1. The CDR3 sequence is 14 residues long. The germline V gene has CDR1 SNHLY and CDR2 FYNNEI. The trim removed 7 bases at V and 5 bases at J, leaving 11 bases unmatched. The CDR3 region is CASKGADRTDEQYF. The CDR3 DNA follows: TGTGCCAGCAAAGGCGCGGACAGGACCGACGAGCAGTACTTC.

The rearrangement links TRBV10-3 to TRBJ1-1; 11 nucleotides line up with TRBD1. V dropped 10 bases and J dropped 4; count of bases not matched to a gene: 2. Germline-derived CDR1 and CDR2 are ENHRY and SYGVKD. The CDR3 totals 12 residues. The CDR3 spells CATGTGGTEAFF. The CDR3 bases are TGTGCCACCGGGACAGGGGGCACTGAAGCTTTCTTT.

This clone has just one count. The rearrangement uses TRBV7-2 and TRBJ2-7; no clear D gene. V was clipped by 0 bases and J by 6 bases, with 12 bases between them. CDR3 length: 14 residues. Germline V CDR1 and CDR2: SGHTA, FQGNSA. The CDR3 bases are TGTGCCAGCAGCTTAGCTCGGGTGGGTGTCGAGCAGTACTTC. It yields the protein CASSLARVGVEQYF.

This clone was detected only once. The chain combines TRBV30 with TRBJ1-5, with D perhaps TRBD1 (6 bases). CDR1 and CDR2 from the germline V gene are GTSNPN and SVGIG (reference sequence). With 2 bases removed from V and 0 bases from J, the gap between germline ends came to 20 bases. This CDR3 contains 18 residues. Written as DNA, the CDR3 is TGTGCCTGGAGTTCCGGATCTGGGGGCGGGTATAGCAATCAGCCCCAGCATTTT. Amino acids: CAWSSGSGGGYSNQPQHF.

This rearrangement joins TRBV21-1 to TRBJ2-5; TRBD2, as called in the table, went unchecked against the DNA. TRBV21-1 corresponds to a pseudogene. This CDR3 comprises 18 residues. CDR3 nucleotides: TGTGCCAGCAGCAAAGGGGGGACTAGCGGGGCATGGGTAGAGACCCAGTACTTC. Translation: CASSKGGTSGAWVETQYF.

The chain has TRBV7-2 and TRBJ2-7, with 11 bases identical to TRBD2. This CDR3 is 12 amino acids long. Germline V gene lookup returns CDR1 SGHTA and CDR2 FQGNSA. Trimming at V came to 6 bases and at J to 7 bases, leaving 2 bases not matched to a gene. The CDR3 is CASSRLAGEQYF. CDR3 bases: TGTGCCAGCAGTCGACTAGCGGGGGAGCAGTACTTC.

CDR3 sequence reads: CASSPPNQANTEAFF. CDR3 DNA sequence: TGTGCCAGCTCACCACCCAACCAGGCGAACACTGAAGCTTTCTTT. The chain employs TRBV18 and TRBJ1-1; no definite D call. The germline CDR1 and CDR2 sequences are KGHSH and LQKENI. Trimming shortened V by 0 bases and J by 1 base, and 9 bases separated the two germline ends. The CDR3 consists of 15 residues.

This chain links TRBV7-3 with TRBJ2-1; D is perhaps TRBD2 (5 bases). From germline, CDR1 is SGHTA and CDR2 FQGTGA. V gave up 2 bases and J gave up 9 bases, with 5 bases separating them. The CDR3 extends over 11 amino acids. CDR3 in amino acids: CASSLGSEQFF. CDR3 DNA: TGTGCCAGCAGCTTAGGGAGTGAGCAGTTCTTC.

This chain connects TRBV25-1 to TRBJ2-2; the match to TRBD1 covers 9 bases. The V and J ends lost 6 bases and 0 bases, in that order; junction bases with no gene match: 5. The length of the CDR3 is 16 residues. Germline CDR1 is MGHDK and CDR2 is SYGVNS. The DNA for the CDR3 is TGTGCCAGCAGGGACACAGGGGGCGCGAACACCGGGGAGCTGTTTTTT. It encodes CASRDTGGANTGELFF. Full variable domain (missing parts from reference TRBV25-1 and TRBJ2-2): EADIYQTPRYLVIGTGKKITLECSQTMGHDKMYWYQQDPGMELHLIHYSYGVNSTEKGDLSSESTVSRIRTEHFPLTLESARPSHTSQYLCASRDTGGANTGELFFGEGSRLTVL.

The gene calls are TRBV18 and TRBJ2-7; no clear D. The CDR3 has 15 residues. CDR1 is KGHSH, CDR2 LQKENI, per germline. Deletions cut 3 bases from V and 0 bases from J, with 12 bases between. The DNA for the CDR3 is TGTGCCAGCTCACCGACTTTGATGGGCTCCTACGAGCAGTACTTC. This encodes CASSPTLMGSYEQYF.